The 9 T cell receptor beta chains listed next were all sequenced from one sample in a study of T cells after posttransplantation cyclophosphamide. Methotrexate plus calcineurin inhibitor accompanied controls' myeloablative marrow transplants; sampling was 1 year later. The assay was immunoSEQ multiplex PCR, and TCRdb's table has in-frame clones only and misses some. Of 20,000 to 25,000 clones listed, 89% were seen once; the top ten hold 8.2%. The sample here was PBMCs, taken after an allogeneic stem cell transplant with a calcineurin inhibitor and methotrexate. The receptors here all came from a female patient aged 45-65 years who received an allogeneic stem cell transplant from an unrelated donor, was CMV-positive, and had chronic GVHD only. Some T cells may be transferred from the graft donor.

J is TRBJ2-3 and V is TRBV4-1, with D unresolved. The CDR3 is made up of 17 amino acids. V dropped 0 bases and J dropped 0 bases, with 13 bases sitting between them. The germline V gene encodes CDR1 MGHRA and CDR2 YSYEKL. In nucleotides, the CDR3 is TGCGCCAGCAGCCAAGACCCCCGTGTCTCTAGCACAGATACGCAGTATTTT. It is translated as CASSQDPRVSSTDTQYF.

The chain links TRBV7-2 to TRBJ1-5, with D possibly TRBD1 on 5 matching bases. The V end lost 4 bases, the J end lost 7 bases, and 8 bases lay between the germline ends. The CDR3 consists of 12 residues. Germline lookup yields CDR1 SGHTA and CDR2 FQGNSA. CDR3 nucleotide sequence: TGTGCCAGCAGCTCGGGGGGGCAGCCCCAGCATTTT. Translation gives CASSSGGQPQHF.

This CDR3 is CASSLLGQTYEQYF. The CDR3 DNA is TGTGCCAGCAGTTTACTTGGACAGACCTACGAGCAGTACTTC. The V gene is TRBV28, the J gene TRBJ2-7, with a possible D match to TRBD1 (6 bases). Trimming removed 2 bases at V and 2 bases at J, with 10 bases between. Germline V CDR1 and CDR2: MDHEN, SYDVKM. The CDR3 runs 14 residues.

The V and J genes are TRBV11-2 and TRBJ2-1; TRBD2 matches at 8 bases. With V trimmed by 6 bases and J by 3 bases, 4 bases remained unmatched. This CDR3 has 14 amino acids. Per germline, CDR1 SGHAT and CDR2 FQNNGV. The CDR3 loop is CASRPGGNYNEQFF. The CDR3 DNA sequence: TGTGCCAGCAGACCGGGGGGGAACTACAATGAGCAGTTCTTC.

This chain connects TRBV5-4 to TRBJ1-4; no clear D. This CDR3 is 17 amino acids long. The V end lost 4 bases, the J end lost 0 bases, and 16 bases lay between the germline ends. Looked up from germline, CDR1 is SGHNT and CDR2 is YYREEE (reference sequence). The CDR3 DNA is TGTGCCAGCAGCGTCGACGTTGCAGCGGCAACTAATGAAAAACTGTTTTTT. Translation gives CASSVDVAAATNEKLFF.

The CDR3 DNA reads TGTGCCAGCAGTCCCCTAATCTCTGGAAACACCATATATTTT. It codes for CASSPLISGNTIYF. This chain uses TRBV7-2 with TRBJ1-3; no reliable D call. The germline V and J ends were trimmed by 6 bases and 0 bases, with 9 bases remaining between them. This CDR3 is built from 14 residues. CDR1 is SGHTA and CDR2 is FQGNSA in the germline V gene.

This clone was counted a few times. The rearrangement links TRBV7-3 to TRBJ2-1; tentatively, D is TRBD2 (6 bases). The V gene's germline CDR1 is SGHTA and CDR2 FQGTGA. The CDR3 extends over 15 amino acids. V was clipped by 0 bases and J by 10 bases, with 16 bases between them. CDR3 sequence: CASSLTGTAPEEQFF. Written as DNA, the CDR3 is TGTGCCAGCAGCTTAACCGGGACTGCCCCCGAGGAGCAGTTCTTC.

This rearrangement joins TRBV2 to TRBJ2-1; 7 bases line up with TRBD1. This CDR3 comprises 13 residues. Germline V gene data show CDR1 as SNHLY and CDR2 as FYNNEI. With V trimmed by 6 bases and J by 3 bases, 2 bases remained unmatched. CDR3 residues: CASRGDSYNEQFF. In DNA form, the CDR3 reads TGTGCCAGCAGGGGGGACAGCTACAATGAGCAGTTCTTC. The full variable domain, completed using reference TRBV2 and TRBJ2-1, is EPEVTQTPSHQVTQMGQEVILRCVPISNHLYFYWYRQILGQKVEFLVSFYNNEISEKSEIFDDQFSVERPDGSNFTLKIRSTKLEDSAMYFCASRGDSYNEQFFGPGTRLTVL.

The chain combines TRBV10-3 with TRBJ2-3; TRBD2 matches 9 bases. V lost 6 bases to trimming and J lost 7 bases; unmatched junction nucleotides: 11. This CDR3 has 15 residues. CDR1 and CDR2 (germline): ENHRY, SYGVKD. The CDR3, as DNA: TGTGCCATCAGAGTAGCGGGGGCGGATTTAAATACGCAGTATTTT. It translates to CAIRVAGADLNTQYF.